The 29 T cell receptor beta chains presented below share a single source sample, sequenced in a study of T-cell reconstitution after alpha-beta-depleted transplantation in children (dated by TCRdb to 2016 to 2018). Library preparation used PCR. Sequencer: Illumina HiSeq 2500. TCR library preparation used molecular barcoding, with unique molecular identifiers applied to normalize quantification of the TCRbeta repertoire. Starting from the raw public reads, TCRdb applied fastp trimming at Q25, assembled clones with MiXCR and retained in-frame beta chains. Identical CDR3 proteins give one entry, which carries the most common genes and DNA. This sample is represented by a few hundred thousand distinct CDR3 sequences; roughly 30% of them were singletons. Jointly, the top ten make up 35% to 40% of the sample. The sample's treatment or condition, from its label and the paper: allogeneic hematopoietic cell transplantation with graft depleted of TCRalphabeta T cells and CD19 B cells.

Sequenced here: PBMCs, sampled before TCRalphabeta/CD19-depleted stem cell transplant. The receptors stem from a boy in the first two years of life with Wiskott-Aldrich syndrome, due to receive a stem cell transplant.

The genes are TRBV5-1 and TRBJ2-1, with D possibly being TRBD1 (7 bases). The V end was cut by 6 bases, the J end by 2 bases, with 18 bases between. Germline V CDR1 and CDR2: SGHRS, YFSETQ. The CDR3 contains 16 residues. In nucleotides, the CDR3 is TGCGCCAGCATCAGGGGGGCGGAGGGGACCTACAATGAGCAGTTCTTC. Translation gives CASIRGAEGTYNEQFF. Variable domain in full (rest from reference TRBV5-1 and TRBJ2-1): KAGVTQTPRYLIKTRGQQVTLSCSPISGHRSVSWYQQTPGQGLQFLFEYFSETQRNKGNFPGRFSGRQFSNSRSEMNVSTLELGDSALYLCASIRGAEGTYNEQFFGPGTRLTVL.

The CDR3 sequence: CASSSWTAEETQYF. The CDR3 DNA is TGTGCCAGCAGCTCGTGGACAGCCGAAGAGACCCAGTACTTC. V is TRBV3-1 and J is TRBJ2-5; maybe TRBD1 (6 bases). V lost 5 bases to trimming and J lost 3 bases, with 13 bases between them. The CDR3 consists of 14 residues. Germline loops: CDR1 LGHDT, CDR2 YNNKEL (reference sequence).

The CDR3 DNA sequence: TGTGCCAGCAGTTTATCGGGACGGACAAATGAAAAACTGTTTTTT. Its protein product is CASSLSGRTNEKLFF. The V call is TRBV27, the J call TRBJ1-4, with D perhaps TRBD1 (5 bases). Germline-derived CDR1 and CDR2 are MNHEY and SMNVEV (reference sequence). V shed 0 bases and J shed 5 bases, with 10 bases lying between them. The CDR3 has 15 amino acids.

This clonotype was seen only a few times. This chain uses TRBV4-2 with TRBJ1-6, with 9 positions matching TRBD1. V lost 1 base and J lost 12; bases outside the gene matches: 7. Germline V CDR1 and CDR2: LGHNA, YNFKEQ. The CDR3 length is 15 residues. CDR3 coding DNA: TGTGCCAGCAGCCAAGTTACAGGGGGCGCGGGACCCCTCCACTTT. This gives the protein CASSQVTGGAGPLHF.

This chain uses TRBV5-1 with TRBJ2-5; 8 positions agree with TRBD2. Per germline, CDR1 SGHRS and CDR2 YFSETQ. This CDR3 is 16 amino acids long. V trimming: 4 bases; J trimming: 5 bases; junction bases outside the gene matches: 13. CDR3 loop: CASSTSGRLRGETQYF. The CDR3 DNA sequence: TGCGCCAGCAGCACTAGCGGAAGGCTTCGCGGGGAGACCCAGTACTTC.

There are many counts of this clonotype. This chain joins TRBV27 and TRBJ1-6, with 7 bases identical to TRBD1. CDR1 is MNHEY and CDR2 is SMNVEV in the germline V gene (reference sequence). The CDR3 has 16 amino acids. V lost 4 bases and J lost 5; bases outside the gene matches: 8. CDR3 protein: CASSSPWQGDNSPLHF. The CDR3 nucleotides are TGTGCCAGCAGTTCTCCCTGGCAGGGGGATAATTCACCCCTCCACTTT.

The chain couples TRBV7-2 to TRBJ2-7; maybe TRBD2 (7 bases). V was cut by 5 bases and J by 2 bases, with 16 bases left in between. CDR1 is SGHTA and CDR2 is FQGNSA in the germline V gene. The CDR3 consists of 15 residues. CDR3 sequence (DNA): TGTGCCAGCAGCCTCGGGGGGCTATTGCCCTACGAGCAGTACTTC. Protein: CASSLGGLLPYEQYF.

This chain connects TRBV7-9 to TRBJ2-3; 9 positions agree with TRBD2. Germline loops: CDR1 SEHNR, CDR2 FQNEAQ (reference sequence). Trimming removed 1 base from V and 4 bases from J; junction bases left unmatched: 3. The CDR3 extends over 15 amino acids. CDR3 protein: CASSLVPSGADTQYF. CDR3 in DNA: TGTGCCAGCAGCTTAGTTCCTAGCGGGGCAGATACGCAGTATTTT. Filled out from reference TRBV7-9 and TRBJ2-3, the complete variable domain reads DTGVSQNPRHKITKRGQNVTFRCDPISEHNRLYWYRQTLGQGPEFLTYFQNEAQLEKSRLLSDRFSAERPKGSFSTLEIQRTEQGDSAMYLCASSLVPSGADTQYFGPGTRLTVL.

This chain joins TRBV3-1 and TRBJ1-2; D uncertain. CDR3 length equals 15 residues. V lost 5 bases, J lost 4 bases, and 17 bases lay in between. The V gene's germline CDR1 is LGHDT and CDR2 YNNKEL (reference sequence). In DNA, the CDR3 is TGTGCCAGCAGCGCGTTCGGGGTCCCCCTCTATGGCTACACCTTC. This sequence encodes CASSAFGVPLYGYTF.

This clonotype was recorded a few times. The chain uses TRBV24-1 and TRBJ2-3; TRBD2 agrees at 12 bases. CDR3 length equals 17 residues. Per the germline V gene, CDR1 is KGHDR and CDR2 is SFDVKD. V was pared by 2 bases and J by 4 bases, with 6 bases of the junction left unmatched. The CDR3 spells CATSDSPSGRAPDTQYF. CDR3 coding DNA: TGTGCCACCAGTGATTCCCCTAGCGGGAGGGCTCCAGATACGCAGTATTTT.

This clonotype was observed many times. V gene TRBV2 combines with J gene TRBJ2-1, with 7 bases that match TRBD2. Germline V CDR1 and CDR2: SNHLY, FYNNEI. This CDR3 contains 12 residues. V lost 8 bases and J lost 8; bases outside the gene matches: 6. DNA of the CDR3: TGTGCCAGCGGGAAGCGGGAAGATGAGCAGTTCTTC. It is translated as CASGKREDEQFF.

This clonotype appeared a few times. The chain uses TRBV9 and TRBJ2-7; D remains unclear. V dropped 0 bases and J dropped 7 bases, with 20 bases sitting between them. The CDR3 spans 16 residues. CDR1 and CDR2 from the germline V gene are SGDLS and YYNGEE. The CDR3 protein is CASSVDMISFLREQYF. The CDR3 DNA reads TGTGCCAGCAGCGTAGATATGATCTCCTTCCTTCGGGAGCAGTACTTC.

The rearrangement links TRBV6-1 to TRBJ2-3; 8 positions match TRBD2. Trimming removed 5 bases from V and 2 bases from J; junction bases left unmatched: 9. CDR1 is MNHNS, CDR2 SASEGT, per germline. This CDR3 has 16 amino acids. The CDR3 protein is CASSTATSAYTDTQYF. DNA for the CDR3: TGTGCCAGCAGTACAGCGACTAGCGCCTACACAGATACGCAGTATTTT.

This clonotype has a handful of counts. V usage is TRBV12-3 or TRBV12-4 and J usage is TRBJ2-2, with 7 bases identical to TRBD1. With V trimmed by 3 bases and J by 0 bases, 4 bases remained unmatched. The CDR3 runs 16 residues. The CDR3: CASSLGQGANTGELFF. Written as DNA, the CDR3 is TGTGCCAGCAGTTTGGGTCAGGGGGCGAACACCGGGGAGCTGTTTTTT.

The sample holds a few counts of this clonotype. The J gene is TRBJ1-1, the V gene TRBV3-1, with D possibly matching TRBD1 (5 bases). This CDR3 is 12 amino acids long. With 3 bases removed from V and 7 bases from J, the gap between germline ends came to 9 bases. Germline V lookup: CDR1 LGHDT, CDR2 YNNKEL (reference sequence). Here the CDR3 DNA reads TGTGCCAGCAGCCAGGGGGACGGTGAAGCTTTCTTT. Amino acid sequence: CASSQGDGEAFF.

The rearrangement links TRBV5-5 to TRBJ2-1; 9 nucleotides agree with TRBD2. CDR1 SGHKS and CDR2 YYEKEE come from the germline V gene (reference sequence). J lost 3 bases, V lost 4 bases, and 11 bases had no gene match. CDR3 size: 17 residues. CDR3 loop: CASSRGGTSGYYNEQFF. Written as DNA, the CDR3 is TGTGCCAGCAGCCGAGGTGGAACTAGCGGGTACTACAATGAGCAGTTCTTC.

V is TRBV29-1 and J is TRBJ2-1; tentative D call: TRBD2 (6 bases). The CDR3 contains 14 residues. With 8 bases removed from V and 2 bases from J, the gap between germline ends came to 16 bases. Germline values: CDR1 SQVTM, CDR2 ANQGSEA. The CDR3 sequence: CSSISGKTYNEQFF. Written as DNA, the CDR3 is TGCAGCTCGATTAGCGGTAAAACCTACAATGAGCAGTTCTTC.

The rearrangement joins TRBV7-3 to TRBJ2-1; 8 nucleotides agree with TRBD2. This CDR3 is 15 amino acids long. V was clipped by 1 base and J by 4 bases; unmatched bases: 3. Germline CDR1 and CDR2: SGHTA and FQGTGA. In DNA form, the CDR3 reads TGTGCCAGCAGCTTAAAGCTAGCGGGTTACAATGAGCAGTTCTTC. This gives the protein CASSLKLAGYNEQFF.

J is TRBJ2-7 and V is TRBV27; 9 bases match TRBD1. The CDR3 is made up of 17 amino acids. V lost 3 bases to trimming and J lost 6 bases; unmatched junction nucleotides: 15. Germline V CDR1 and CDR2: MNHEY, SMNVEV (reference sequence). The CDR3 loop reads CASSFKLGTGYFGEQYF. DNA for the CDR3: TGTGCCAGCAGTTTTAAACTTGGGACAGGGTATTTTGGCGAGCAGTACTTC.

There are a few counts of this clonotype. This chain uses TRBV29-1 with TRBJ2-7; possibly TRBD2 for D (5 bases). The length of the CDR3 is 10 residues. CDR1 is SQVTM, CDR2 ANQGSEA, per germline. V was clipped by 7 bases and J by 7 bases, with 11 bases between them. The CDR3 region is CSANGEEQYF. The CDR3 bases are TGCAGCGCGAACGGGGAAGAGCAGTACTTC.

This clonotype was observed a few times. The chain links TRBV19 to TRBJ2-7; tentatively, D is TRBD1 (5 bases). Trimming pared 5 bases from V and 1 base from J, leaving 21 bases between. The length of the CDR3 is 17 residues. CDR1 is LNHDA, CDR2 SQIVND, per germline (reference sequence). Here the CDR3 reads CASSGRLGHLPSYEQYF. The CDR3 bases are TGTGCCAGTAGTGGTCGTCTCGGACACTTACCGTCCTACGAGCAGTACTTC.

This sequence joins TRBV27 and TRBJ2-3, with 7 bases matching TRBD2. J lost 0 bases, V lost 7 bases, and 7 bases had no gene match. CDR1 and CDR2 from the germline V gene are MNHEY and SMNVEV (reference sequence). The CDR3 runs 15 residues. The CDR3 loop is CASKRLALSTDTQYF. Written as DNA, the CDR3 is TGTGCCAGCAAGCGACTAGCTTTGAGCACAGATACGCAGTATTTT.

This clonotype was counted only a few times. This chain connects TRBV20-1 to TRBJ2-5; TRBD2 might be the D (7 bases). CDR1 DFQATT and CDR2 SNEGSKA come from the germline V gene (reference sequence). V dropped 6 bases and J dropped 4 bases, with 15 bases sitting between them. CDR3 length: 13 amino acids. The DNA of the CDR3 is TGCAGTGCCGGGGGGCTCTTGGGAGAGACCCAGTACTTC. As protein: CSAGGLLGETQYF.

This clonotype has more than one count but fewer than ten. The chain carries TRBV20-1 and TRBJ1-5; TRBD1 matches 7 bases. The CDR3 length is 13 residues. Trimming at V came to 4 bases and at J to 7 bases, leaving 7 bases not matched to a gene. Per germline, CDR1 DFQATT and CDR2 SNEGSKA (reference sequence). CDR3 region: CSANRGIWQPQHF. Here the CDR3 DNA reads TGCAGTGCTAACAGGGGCATATGGCAGCCCCAGCATTTT.

The chain employs TRBV12-3 or TRBV12-4 and TRBJ2-7; 9 bases fit TRBD2. Unmatched junction bases numbered 11, after V lost 2 bases and J lost 3 bases. The CDR3 consists of 17 residues. CDR3 in DNA: TGTGCCAGCAGTTTATCGGGTGGCGGGAGGGGTCTCTACGAGCAGTACTTC. Its protein is CASSLSGGGRGLYEQYF.

In this sample, this clonotype turned up a few times. This chain links TRBV5-1 with TRBJ2-3; tentative D call: TRBD2 (6 bases). Per germline, CDR1 SGHRS and CDR2 YFSETQ. This CDR3 has 14 residues. V lost 4 bases and J 3 bases, leaving 12 bases between the germline ends. Here the CDR3 DNA reads TGCGCCAGCAGCGGAAGGGACTCAACAGATACGCAGTATTTT. Its protein is CASSGRDSTDTQYF.

The chain has TRBV12-3 or TRBV12-4 and TRBJ2-1; TRBD2 might be the D (5 bases). Trimming pared 5 bases from V and 9 bases from J, leaving 17 bases between. The CDR3 consists of 14 residues. CDR3 amino acids: CASSPRALVGEQFF. CDR3 coding DNA: TGTGCCAGCAGTCCCCGGGCACTAGTGGGTGAGCAGTTCTTC.

The chain has TRBV27 and TRBJ2-7; 10 positions match TRBD1. The CDR3 totals 16 residues. V dropped 2 bases and J dropped 2; count of bases not matched to a gene: 6. From germline, CDR1 is MNHEY and CDR2 SMNVEV (reference sequence). The CDR3 coding sequence is TGTGCCAGCAGTTTACGGCGGACAGGGGGAACCTACGAGCAGTACTTC. As protein: CASSLRRTGGTYEQYF.

The sample holds many counts of this clonotype. The chain employs TRBV3-1 and TRBJ2-7; no clear D. CDR1 and CDR2 (germline): LGHDT, YNNKEL (reference sequence). The CDR3 spans 12 residues. The V end lost 6 bases, the J end lost 0 bases, and 6 bases lay between the germline ends. CDR3 sequence: CASRAGSYEQYF. As DNA, the CDR3 is TGTGCCAGCAGAGCTGGCTCCTACGAGCAGTACTTC.